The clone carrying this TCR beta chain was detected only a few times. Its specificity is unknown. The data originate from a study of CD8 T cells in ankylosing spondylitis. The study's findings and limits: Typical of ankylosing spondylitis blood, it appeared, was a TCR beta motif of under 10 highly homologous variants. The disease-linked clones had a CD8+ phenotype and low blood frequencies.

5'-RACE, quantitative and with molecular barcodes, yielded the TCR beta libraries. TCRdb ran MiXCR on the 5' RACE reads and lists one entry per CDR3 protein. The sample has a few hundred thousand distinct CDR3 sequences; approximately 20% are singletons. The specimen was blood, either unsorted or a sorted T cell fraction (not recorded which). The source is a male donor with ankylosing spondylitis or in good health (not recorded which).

This CDR3 is CATSDSSGSSYNEQFF. CDR3 nucleotides: TGTGCCACCAGTGATTCTAGCGGGAGCTCCTACAATGAGCAGTTCTTC. The genes are TRBV24-1 and TRBJ2-1, with TRBD2 matching 10 bases. CDR3 length: 16 residues. Germline CDR1 is KGHDR and CDR2 is SFDVKD. The junction had 0 bases not matched to a gene; V was cut back by 2 bases and J by 0 bases.